Below are 3 T cell receptor beta chains sequenced from a single sample in a study of Ad26.COV2.S vaccination and SARS-CoV-2 variants (dated by TCRdb to the early 2020s). The library was obtained by the immunoSEQ multiplex PCR assay. TCRdb limited this immuneACCESS table to in-frame rearrangements with V and J called. A share of clones is missing; checked studies link under half to unresolved V genes, and the rest is unexplained. The sample includes approximately 250,000 clones, with approximately 90% observed a single time. Together, the top ten hold under 3% of the sample. The sample's treatment or condition label, decoded: roughly 20 received Ad26.COV2.S at low or high dose, single or two shots; several received placebo; per-sample allocation not given. For vaccine and placebo recipients, the sequenced repertoires came from samples collected on day 63 after the first injection. Specimen: peripheral blood, collected in a trial of Ad26.COV2.S vaccine versus placebo. The receptors were sampled from a person between 18 and 65 years old who received the Ad26.COV2.S COVID-19 vaccine or a placebo.

The sample holds a few counts of this clone. The genes are TRBV6-5 and TRBJ1-2, with D possibly being TRBD1 (5 bases). Germline V lookup: CDR1 MNHEY, CDR2 SVGAGI. V was trimmed by 6 bases and J by 3 bases, leaving 11 bases between them. The CDR3 is made up of 13 amino acids. The CDR3 DNA reads TGTGCCAGCAGGACCGGGACTCACTATGGCTACACCTTC. This sequence encodes CASRTGTHYGYTF.

The chain uses TRBV7-3 and TRBJ2-1; possible D gene TRBD2, 5 bases. The CDR3 loop spans 13 amino acids. Trimming pared 5 bases from V and 4 bases from J, leaving 9 bases between. CDR1 and CDR2 from the germline V gene are SGHTA and FQGTGA. Here the CDR3 reads CASSPTTYNEQFF. CDR3 in DNA: TGTGCCAGCAGCCCGACTACTTACAATGAGCAGTTCTTC. The full variable domain, in which reference TRBV7-3 and TRBJ2-1 provide the parts outside the CDR3, is GAGVSQTPSNKVTEKGKYVELRCDPISGHTALYWYRQSLGQGPEFLIYFQGTGAADDSGLPNDRFFAVRPEGSVSTLKIQRTERGDSAVYLCASSPTTYNEQFFGPGTRLTVL.

This chain connects TRBV2 to TRBJ1-2; D is perhaps TRBD1 (6 bases). The CDR3 spans 13 residues. V was cut by 5 bases and J by 6 bases, with 13 bases left in between. The germline CDR1 and CDR2 sequences are SNHLY and FYNNEI. Written as DNA, the CDR3 is TGTGCCAGCAGTTTACAGGGTTTCAATGGCTACACCTTC. This gives the protein CASSLQGFNGYTF.